Reported below is one T cell receptor (beta chain). These data originate in a study of human T cells and chemical hapten exposure. Across the study: Variation in per-sample TCR yields came mainly from small pooled library volume differences.

Time point denoted: healthy volunteer bleed at 2 weeks. The authors' total RNA extraction used unfractionated whole blood. TCRdb re-called the RACE reads through MiXCR, storing one row per CDR3 protein. The table records 130,000 or so distinct CDR3 sequences, around 8.2% of them present only once. Trimming stripped 5 bases from V and 4 bases from J, with 15 bases between. This CDR3 is built from 14 residues. CDR1 is DFQATT, CDR2 SNEGSKA, per germline (reference sequence). Sample: whole blood. The sequence came from a male donor in good health. Some clones in this sample may be carry-over from other donors' samples. The chain joins TRBV20-1 to TRBJ1-5, with D tentatively TRBD1 (6 bases). CDR3 protein: CSALQDSQNQPQHF. DNA for the CDR3: TGCAGTGCTCTTCAGGACAGCCAGAATCAGCCCCAGCATTTT.